This is a list of T cell receptor beta chains from one sample in a study of blood T cell repertoires in COVID-19. TCRdb's table, derived via immunoSEQ multiplex PCR, lists solely in-frame clones and lacks some. This sample has 120,000 to 150,000 clones, with about four fifths found just once. Sequenced: peripheral blood. These receptors all stem from a human donor in a cohort sampled during active COVID-19. The CDR3 runs from the conserved cysteine through the conserved F or W. The D gene is left open where the match is weak. Size is omitted from some rows. Given values are once, few, many or a class for expanded clones.

size | J | D | V | CDR3 | DNA
NA | TRBJ2-1 | NA | TRBV7-8 | CASSTLRGAYNEQFF | TGTGCCAGCAGCACCCTACGAGGAGCCTACAATGAGCAGTTCTTC
once | TRBJ2-2 | TRBD2 | TRBV19 | CASRASGRGNTGELFF | TGTGCCAGTAGGGCTAGCGGGAGGGGGAACACCGGGGAGCTGTTTTTT
NA | TRBJ1-2 | NA | TRBV5-1 | CASSPGYGYTF | TGCGCCAGCAGCCCAGGGTACGGCTACACCTTC
NA | TRBJ2-7 | TRBD1 | TRBV19 | CASSRDSPYEQYF | TGTGCCAGTAGTAGGGACAGCCCCTACGAGCAGTACTTC
NA | TRBJ2-1 | NA | TRBV7-6 | CASSLARTIPSYNEQFF | TGTGCCAGCAGCTTAGCCCGGACTATCCCCTCCTACAATGAGCAGTTCTTC
NA | TRBJ1-5 | TRBD1 | TRBV12-3/TRBV12-4 | CASRGQFNQPQHF | TGTGCCAGCAGGGGACAGTTCAATCAGCCCCAGCATTTT
NA | TRBJ2-2 | NA | TRBV7-3 | CASSSQVRGTGELFF | TGTGCCAGCAGCTCTCAAGTGCGCGGTACCGGGGAGCTGTTTTTT
NA | TRBJ2-1 | NA | TRBV18 | CASSPPGGEQFF | TGTGCCAGCTCACCACCAGGAGGGGAGCAGTTCTTC
NA | TRBJ2-7 | TRBD1 | TRBV5-6 | CASSPGQEPYEQYF | TGTGCCAGCAGCCCAGGACAGGAACCCTACGAGCAGTACTTC
NA | TRBJ1-2 | TRBD1 | TRBV30 | CAWSYGQGGLNGYTF | TGTGCCTGGAGTTACGGACAGGGCGGCCTAAATGGCTACACCTTC
once | TRBJ1-1 | NA | TRBV5-1 | CASSPLDSNTEAFF | TGCGCCAGCAGCCCATTGGACAGTAACACTGAAGCTTTCTTT
NA | TRBJ2-3 | TRBD1 | TRBV19 | CASSPRTGNTDTQYF | TGTGCCAGTAGTCCACGGACAGGGAACACAGATACGCAGTATTTT
NA | TRBJ2-1 | NA | TRBV3-1/TRBV3-2 | CASNQGSSYNEQFF | TGTGCCAGCAACCAAGGGAGCTCCTACAATGAGCAGTTCTTC
NA | TRBJ2-5 | NA | TRBV5-4 | CASSLDGQETQYF | TGTGCCAGCAGCTTGGACGGTCAAGAGACCCAGTACTTC
NA | TRBJ2-5 | NA | TRBV15 | CATSRDPFEETQYF | TGTGCCACCAGCAGAGATCCGTTTGAGGAGACCCAGTACTTC
NA | TRBJ1-1 | TRBD1 | TRBV7-2 | CASSAGQGSRTEAFF | TGTGCCAGCAGCGCGGGACAGGGGAGTCGGACTGAAGCTTTCTTT
once | TRBJ2-1 | TRBD2 | TRBV9 | CASSAGVSYNEQFF | TGTGCCAGCTCCGCGGGAGTTTCCTACAATGAGCAGTTCTTC
NA | TRBJ2-1 | TRBD2 | TRBV6-5 | CASMSGSSYNEQFF | TGTGCCAGCATGAGCGGGAGCTCCTACAATGAGCAGTTCTTC
NA | TRBJ2-3 | NA | TRBV12-5 | CASGLVALTDTQYF | TGTGCTAGTGGTTTGGTCGCGCTCACAGATACGCAGTATTTT
NA | TRBJ2-2 | NA | TRBV6-5 | CASGGGRSSTGELFF | TGTGCCTCGGGGGGCGGGCGGAGCTCCACCGGGGAGCTGTTTTTT
NA | TRBJ2-2 | NA | TRBV3-1/TRBV3-2 | CASSQVREGTGELFF | TGTGCCAGCAGCCAAGTCAGGGAAGGCACCGGGGAGCTGTTTTTT
NA | TRBJ2-5 | NA | TRBV9 | CASSVDQGVWETQYF | TGTGCCAGCAGCGTAGATCAGGGCGTTTGGGAGACCCAGTACTTC
few | TRBJ2-7 | TRBD2 | TRBV6-6 | CASTQGLAYEQYF | TGTGCCAGCACTCAGGGACTAGCCTACGAGCAGTACTTC
NA | TRBJ2-3 | NA | TRBV7-2 | CASSLVATGSTDTQYF | TGTGCCAGCAGCTTAGTGGCTACAGGGAGCACAGATACGCAGTATTTT
NA | TRBJ2-3 | TRBD2 | TRBV5-6 | CASSEGLKQYF | TGTGCCAGCAGCGAGGGACTAAAGCAGTATTTT
NA | TRBJ1-1 | NA | TRBV2 | CASSSSVNTEAFF | TGTGCCAGCAGTAGCTCTGTGAACACTGAAGCTTTCTTT
NA | TRBJ2-7 | NA | TRBV19 | CASSSRRVKSGYEQYF | TGTGCCAGTAGTTCCCGCAGGGTAAAGTCGGGCTACGAGCAGTACTTC
once | TRBJ2-1 | NA | TRBV5-5 | CASSFLLLEESDEQFF | TGTGCCAGCAGCTTTCTTCTCCTAGAAGAATCGGATGAGCAGTTCTTC
NA | TRBJ1-2 | NA | TRBV5-5 | CASSSQTYGYTF | TGTGCCAGCAGCTCTCAGACTTATGGCTACACCTTC